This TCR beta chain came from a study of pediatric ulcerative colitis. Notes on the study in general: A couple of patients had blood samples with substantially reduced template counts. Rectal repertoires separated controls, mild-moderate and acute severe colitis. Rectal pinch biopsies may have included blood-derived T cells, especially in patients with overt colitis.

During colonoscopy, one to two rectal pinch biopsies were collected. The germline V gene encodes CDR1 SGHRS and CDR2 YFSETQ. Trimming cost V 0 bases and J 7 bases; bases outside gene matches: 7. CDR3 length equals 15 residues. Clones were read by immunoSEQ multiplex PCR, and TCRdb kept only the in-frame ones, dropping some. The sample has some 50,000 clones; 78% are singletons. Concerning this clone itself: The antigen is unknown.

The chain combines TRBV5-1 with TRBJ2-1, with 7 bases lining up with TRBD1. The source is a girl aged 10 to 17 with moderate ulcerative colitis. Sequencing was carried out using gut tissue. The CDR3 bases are TGCGCCAGCAGCTTGGTAGGACAGGTCAAAAATGAGCAGTTCTTC. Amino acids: CASSLVGQVKNEQFF. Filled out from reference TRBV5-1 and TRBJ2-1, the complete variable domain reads KAGVTQTPRYLIKTRGQQVTLSCSPISGHRSVSWYQQTPGQGLQFLFEYFSETQRNKGNFPGRFSGRQFSNSRSEMNVSTLELGDSALYLCASSLVGQVKNEQFFGPGTRLTVL.